This T cell receptor (beta chain) was retrieved from a study of T-cell reconstitution after alpha-beta-depleted transplantation in children. Unique molecular identifiers tagged the TCRbeta library. In TCRdb, the PCR reads were re-called with MiXCR into one record per CDR3 protein. The sample has 450,000 to 500,000 distinct CDR3 sequences, approximately 12% seen once. This clonotype was seen a handful of times. The CDR3 is 15 residues long. Per the germline V gene, CDR1 is MDHEN and CDR2 is SYDVKM. The V end lost 6 bases, the J end lost 3 bases, and 16 bases lay between the germline ends. The chain joins TRBV28 to TRBJ2-3; D is ambiguous. The TCR comes from a human donor who donated a stem cell graft to a child with combined immunodeficiency. The sequencing here drew on PBMCs from the stem cell graft donor, taken from the stem cell graft. The CDR3 DNA sequence: TGTGCCAGCAGCTCCGCCGGTGTGGAGACAGATACGCAGTATTTT. Protein sequence: CASSSAGVETDTQYF.